Shown below are 12 T cell receptor beta chains from a single sample sequenced in a study of blood T cell repertoires in COVID-19. Some clones are missing from TCRdb's copy, which holds only in-frame ones; the method was immunoSEQ multiplex PCR. The table records hundreds of thousands of clones, more than 80% of them present only once. Sequenced input: peripheral blood. These receptors all come from a young woman with COVID-19, enrolled during active disease.

The rearrangement joins TRBV4-3 to TRBJ1-1, with D tentatively TRBD1 (6 bases). The CDR3 totals 13 residues. Trimming left V 6 bases short and J 8 bases short, with 16 bases between. In germline, CDR1 is LGHNA, CDR2 YSLEER. The CDR3 coding sequence is TGCGCCAGCAGTGGACTCGCGGGGGGCGAAGCTTTCTTT. Translation gives CASSGLAGGEAFF.

This chain uses TRBV4-2 with TRBJ2-5; tentatively, D is TRBD2 (7 bases). Trimming stripped 0 bases from V and 5 bases from J, with 16 bases between. Germline-derived CDR1 and CDR2 are LGHNA and YNFKEQ. The CDR3 has 16 amino acids. CDR3 nucleotides: TGTGCCAGCAGCCAAGATTGGGGGGGGGCCTTGGAGACCCAGTACTTC. Its translation: CASSQDWGGALETQYF.

This chain uses TRBV29-1 with TRBJ2-3, with TRBD2 identical over 14 bases. V lost 4 bases and J lost 2; bases outside the gene matches: 23. Germline V gives CDR1 SQVTM, CDR2 ANQGSEA. The CDR3 runs 22 residues. The CDR3 DNA follows: TGCAGCGTTGCTAGCCACCCTTCCACAGGGGGACTAGCGGGGGCATACACAGATACGCAGTATTTT. It codes for CSVASHPSTGGLAGAYTDTQYF.

The genes are TRBV15 and TRBJ1-4; tentative D call: TRBD1 (5 bases). Germline CDR1 LNHNV, CDR2 YYDKDF (reference sequence). V lost 5 bases and J lost 3, with 7 bases in between. The CDR3 totals 13 residues. CDR3 nucleotides: TGTGCCACCAGCCGACAGCCTAATGAAAAACTGTTTTTT. The encoded protein is CATSRQPNEKLFF.

The chain links TRBV28 to TRBJ2-5; 8 nucleotides align to TRBD2. Germline V gives CDR1 MDHEN, CDR2 SYDVKM. The V and J ends lost 4 bases and 4 bases, in that order; junction bases with no gene match: 11. The CDR3 spans 16 residues. This chain's CDR3 is CASSSLLPLAAETQYF. CDR3 nucleotides: TGTGCCAGCAGTTCTCTTCTCCCACTAGCGGCAGAGACCCAGTACTTC.

The rearrangement uses TRBV19 and TRBJ1-3; no reliable D call. Germline V gene lookup returns CDR1 LNHDA and CDR2 SQIVND (reference sequence). The CDR3 loop spans 17 amino acids. The V and J ends lost 0 bases and 0 bases respectively, with 12 bases between them. CDR3 region: CASSIDFGDDSGNTIYF. The CDR3 nucleotides are TGTGCCAGTAGTATAGACTTTGGAGACGACTCTGGAAACACCATATATTTT.

The chain joins TRBV19 to TRBJ1-2; possibly TRBD1 for D (5 bases). This CDR3 has 15 residues. V lost 3 bases, J lost 1 base, and 12 bases lay in between. The germline gives CDR1 LNHDA, CDR2 SQIVND (reference sequence). The CDR3 region has the DNA TGTGCCAGTAGTATTTCCAGGACAAATAACTATGGCTACACCTTC. It translates to CASSISRTNNYGYTF. The full variable domain, rest sourced from reference TRBV19 and TRBJ1-2, is DGGITQSPKYLFRKEGQNVTLSCEQNLNHDAMYWYRQDPGQGLRLIYYSQIVNDFQKGDIAEGYSVSREKKESFPLTVTSAQKNPTAFYLCASSISRTNNYGYTFGSGTRLTVV.

The genes are TRBV4-3 and TRBJ2-3; 12 nucleotides align to TRBD2. This CDR3 spans 18 amino acids. V shed 3 bases and J 0 bases; nucleotides not matched to a gene: 7. The germline V gene has CDR1 LGHNA and CDR2 YSLEER. The CDR3 region is CASSHGLAGGPSTDTQYF. As DNA, the CDR3 is TGCGCCAGCAGCCATGGGCTAGCGGGGGGGCCAAGCACAGATACGCAGTATTTT.

The chain recombines TRBV28 with TRBJ2-4; TRBD2 is a possible D gene (6 bases). The CDR3 has 13 amino acids. V was trimmed by 2 bases and J by 12 bases, leaving 14 bases between them. Germline V gene lookup returns CDR1 MDHEN and CDR2 SYDVKM. CDR3 region: CASSLGGSLNQYF. The CDR3 DNA reads as TGTGCCAGCAGTTTAGGGGGGAGCTTGAATCAGTACTTC.

The chain uses TRBV28 and TRBJ2-7, with TRBD2 matching 7 bases. CDR3 size: 16 residues. Trimming removed 6 bases from V and 6 bases from J; junction bases left unmatched: 17. Germline values: CDR1 MDHEN, CDR2 SYDVKM. CDR3 in amino acids: CASSPPLGQWGGEQYF. CDR3 coding DNA: TGTGCCAGCAGCCCCCCTTTGGGGCAGTGGGGGGGCGAGCAGTACTTC.

The chain links TRBV4-3 to TRBJ2-1; 9 bases map to TRBD2. Germline V lookup: CDR1 LGHNA, CDR2 YSLEER. After removal of 1 base from V and 3 bases from J, the junction contained 4 bases not matched to a gene. The CDR3 has 16 amino acids. Here the CDR3 DNA reads TGCGCCAGCAGCCAAGGACTAGCGGACTACTACAATGAGCAGTTCTTC. It translates to CASSQGLADYYNEQFF.

The chain couples TRBV19 to TRBJ2-6; tentatively, D is TRBD2 (7 bases). This CDR3 contains 15 residues. V was clipped by 6 bases and J by 6 bases, with 15 bases between them. Germline values: CDR1 LNHDA, CDR2 SQIVND (reference sequence). Written as DNA, the CDR3 is TGTGCCAGTAGGGGGGGGGCCAGTGCGGCCAACGTCCTGACTTTC. Translation gives CASRGGASAANVLTF.